This record concerns one TCR beta chain sequence. TCRdb keeps only in-frame clones here, not all; method: immunoSEQ multiplex PCR. The data contain a few hundred thousand clones, 85% of them singletons. The data were taken from a study of blood T cell repertoires in COVID-19. The overall study: Samples representing acute and convalescent COVID-19 were sourced from the United States, Italy and Spain. The analysed material was cDNA or gDNA that came from T cells, B-cell-depleted T cells, or PBMCs.

CDR1 is KGHSH and CDR2 is LQKENI in the germline V gene. V lost 6 bases to trimming and J lost 5 bases, with 13 bases between them. This CDR3 has 14 amino acids. This receptor was identified in a woman in her late teens or twenties with acute or convalescent COVID-19. The rearrangement links TRBV18 to TRBJ2-2; no firm D call. Material: peripheral blood. CDR3 amino acids: CASSAVSRTGELFF. CDR3 nucleotides: TGTGCCAGCTCTGCGGTCTCTCGAACCGGGGAGCTGTTTTTT.